What follows describes a single T cell receptor (beta chain). This specimen comes from a study of T cell repertoires in cytomegalovirus infection. TCRdb reanalysed the reads using MiXCR and keeps one entry per CDR3 protein. Of roughly 630,000 distinct CDR3 sequences in the sample, 20% to 30% were seen once. Trimming took 0 bases from V and 8 from J, leaving 15 bases between them. CDR1 SGHKS and CDR2 YYEKEE come from the germline V gene (reference sequence). The length of the CDR3 is 15 residues. The V and J genes are TRBV5-5 and TRBJ2-4; D gene uncertain. Sequencing input: CD8+ T cells from PBMCs. The receptor's source is a human donor in good health (CMV status not recorded). Some clones in this sample may be carry-over from other donors' samples. CDR3 in amino acids: CASSLAGRTVDIQYF. The CDR3 region has the DNA TGTGCCAGCAGCTTGGCAGGACGGACGGTTGACATTCAGTACTTC.